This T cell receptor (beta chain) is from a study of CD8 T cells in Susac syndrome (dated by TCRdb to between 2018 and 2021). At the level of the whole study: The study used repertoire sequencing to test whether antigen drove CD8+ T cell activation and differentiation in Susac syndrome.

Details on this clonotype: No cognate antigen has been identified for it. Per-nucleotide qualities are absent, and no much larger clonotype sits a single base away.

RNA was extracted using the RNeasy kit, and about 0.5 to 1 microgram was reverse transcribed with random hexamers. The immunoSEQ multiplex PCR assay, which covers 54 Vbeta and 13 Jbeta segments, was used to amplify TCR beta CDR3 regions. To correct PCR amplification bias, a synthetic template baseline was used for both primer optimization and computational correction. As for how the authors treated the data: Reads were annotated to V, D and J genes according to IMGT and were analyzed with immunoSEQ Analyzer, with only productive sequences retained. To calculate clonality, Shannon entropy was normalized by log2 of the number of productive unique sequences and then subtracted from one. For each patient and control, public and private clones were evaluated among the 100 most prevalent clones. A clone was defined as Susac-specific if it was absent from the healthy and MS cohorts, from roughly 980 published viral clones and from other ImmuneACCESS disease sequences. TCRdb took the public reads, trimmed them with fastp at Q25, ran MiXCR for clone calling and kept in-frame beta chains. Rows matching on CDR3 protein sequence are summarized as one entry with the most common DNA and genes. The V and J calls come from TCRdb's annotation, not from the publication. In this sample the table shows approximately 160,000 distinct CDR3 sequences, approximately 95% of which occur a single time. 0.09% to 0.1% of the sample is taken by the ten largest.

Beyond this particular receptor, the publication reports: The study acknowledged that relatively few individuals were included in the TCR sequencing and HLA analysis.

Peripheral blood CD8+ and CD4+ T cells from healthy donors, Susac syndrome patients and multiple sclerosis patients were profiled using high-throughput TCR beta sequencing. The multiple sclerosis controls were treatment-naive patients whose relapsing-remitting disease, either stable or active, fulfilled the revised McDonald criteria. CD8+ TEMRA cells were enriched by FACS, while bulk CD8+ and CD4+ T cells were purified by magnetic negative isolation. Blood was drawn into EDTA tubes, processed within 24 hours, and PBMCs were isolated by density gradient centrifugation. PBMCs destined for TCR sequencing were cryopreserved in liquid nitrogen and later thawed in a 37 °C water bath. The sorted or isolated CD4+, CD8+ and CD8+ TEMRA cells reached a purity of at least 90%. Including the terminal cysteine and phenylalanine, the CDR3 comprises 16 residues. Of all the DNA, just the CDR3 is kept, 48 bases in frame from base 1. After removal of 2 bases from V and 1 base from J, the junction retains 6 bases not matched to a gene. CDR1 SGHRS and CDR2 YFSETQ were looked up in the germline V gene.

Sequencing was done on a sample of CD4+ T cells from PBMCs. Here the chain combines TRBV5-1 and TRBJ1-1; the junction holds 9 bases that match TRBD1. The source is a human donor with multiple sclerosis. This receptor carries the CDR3 CASSFRTGEGNTEAFF. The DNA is TGCGCCAGCAGCTTTCGGACAGGGGAAGGGAACACTGAAGCTTTCTTT.